This T cell receptor (beta chain) was observed in a study of blood T cell repertoires in COVID-19. At the level of the study: Acute-phase and convalescent COVID-19 samples originated in the United States, Italy and Spain. The cDNA or gDNA used as material had been derived from T cells, B-cell-depleted T cells, or PBMCs.

In the original analysis: Reference gene primer amplification gave estimated nucleated cell counts. Using immunoSEQ multiplex PCR, the repertoire was profiled, and TCRdb retains in-frame clones only, with some absent. V and J calls and clone size are as listed in that table; D and trimming were resolved from the DNA. The sample lists tens of thousands of clones, about 73% occurring once. V was cut by 4 bases and J by 8 bases, with 11 bases left in between. The CDR3 is 12 amino acids. Per germline, CDR1 SGHVS and CDR2 FQNEAQ. This chain connects TRBV7-8 to TRBJ1-1; D gene unclear. Input material: peripheral blood. This receptor was obtained from a woman in her 70s with acute or convalescent COVID-19. The CDR3 here is CASSSHGAEAFF. The DNA for the CDR3 is TGTGCCAGCAGCTCCCACGGAGCCGAAGCTTTCTTT.